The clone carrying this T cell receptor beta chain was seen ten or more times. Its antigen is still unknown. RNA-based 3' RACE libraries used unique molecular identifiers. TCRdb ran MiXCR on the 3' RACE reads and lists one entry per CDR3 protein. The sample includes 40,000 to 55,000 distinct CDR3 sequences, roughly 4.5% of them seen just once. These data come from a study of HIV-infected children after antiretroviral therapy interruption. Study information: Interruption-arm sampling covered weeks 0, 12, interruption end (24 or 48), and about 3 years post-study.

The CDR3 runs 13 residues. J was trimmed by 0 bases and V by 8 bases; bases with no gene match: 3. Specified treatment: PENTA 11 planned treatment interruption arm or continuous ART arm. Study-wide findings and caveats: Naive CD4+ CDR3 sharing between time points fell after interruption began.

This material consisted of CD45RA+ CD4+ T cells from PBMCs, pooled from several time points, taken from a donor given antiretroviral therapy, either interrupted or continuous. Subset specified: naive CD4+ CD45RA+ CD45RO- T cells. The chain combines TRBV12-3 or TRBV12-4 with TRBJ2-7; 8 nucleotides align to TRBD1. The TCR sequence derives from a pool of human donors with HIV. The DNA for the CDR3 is TGTGCCAGCCGACAGGGGAGCTCCTACGAGCAGTACTTC. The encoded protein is CASRQGSSYEQYF.